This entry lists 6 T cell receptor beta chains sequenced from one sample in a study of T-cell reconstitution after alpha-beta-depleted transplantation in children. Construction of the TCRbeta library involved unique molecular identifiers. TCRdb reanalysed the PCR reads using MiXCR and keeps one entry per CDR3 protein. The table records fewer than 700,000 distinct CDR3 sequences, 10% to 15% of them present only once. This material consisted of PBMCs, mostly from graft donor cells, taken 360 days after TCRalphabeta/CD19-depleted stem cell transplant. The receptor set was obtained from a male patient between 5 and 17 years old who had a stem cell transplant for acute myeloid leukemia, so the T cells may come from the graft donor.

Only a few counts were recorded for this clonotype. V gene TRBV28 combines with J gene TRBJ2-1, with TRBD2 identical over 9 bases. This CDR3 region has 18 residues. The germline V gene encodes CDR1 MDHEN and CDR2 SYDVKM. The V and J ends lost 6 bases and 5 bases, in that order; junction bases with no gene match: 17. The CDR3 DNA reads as TGTGCCAGCAGGGTCTATTTGGCGGGAGGGGGGGTCAACAATGAGCAGTTCTTC. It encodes CASRVYLAGGGVNNEQFF.

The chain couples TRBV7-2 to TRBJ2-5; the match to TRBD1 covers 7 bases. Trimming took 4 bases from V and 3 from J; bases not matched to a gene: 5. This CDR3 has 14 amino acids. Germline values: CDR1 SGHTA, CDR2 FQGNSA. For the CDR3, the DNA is TGTGCCAGCAGCTCTACAGGGGAGAAAGAGACCCAGTACTTC. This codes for CASSSTGEKETQYF. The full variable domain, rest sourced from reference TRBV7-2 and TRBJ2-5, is GAGVSQSPSNKVTEKGKDVELRCDPISGHTALYWYRQSLGQGLEFLIYFQGNSAPDKSGLPSDRFSAERTGGSVSTLTIQRTQQEDSAVYLCASSSTGEKETQYFGPGTRLLVL.

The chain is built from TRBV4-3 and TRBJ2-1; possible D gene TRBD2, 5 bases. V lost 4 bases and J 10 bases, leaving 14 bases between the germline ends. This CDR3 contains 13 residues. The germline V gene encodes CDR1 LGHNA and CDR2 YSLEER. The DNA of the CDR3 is TGCGCCAGCAGCCCTCCCTTGGGAGCGGAGCAGTTCTTC. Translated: CASSPPLGAEQFF.

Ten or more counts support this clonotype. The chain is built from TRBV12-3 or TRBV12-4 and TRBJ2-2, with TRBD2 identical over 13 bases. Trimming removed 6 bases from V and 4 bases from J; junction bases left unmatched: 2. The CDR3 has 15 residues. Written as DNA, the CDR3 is TGTGCCAGCAGGAGGACTAGCGGGGGCACCGGGGAGCTGTTTTTT. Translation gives CASRRTSGGTGELFF.

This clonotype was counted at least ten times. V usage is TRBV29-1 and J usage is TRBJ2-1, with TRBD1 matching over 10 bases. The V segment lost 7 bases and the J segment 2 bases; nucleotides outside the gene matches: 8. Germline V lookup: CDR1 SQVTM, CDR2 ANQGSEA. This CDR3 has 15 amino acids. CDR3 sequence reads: CSGRDRGPAYNEQFF. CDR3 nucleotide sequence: TGCAGCGGCCGGGACAGGGGCCCTGCCTACAATGAGCAGTTCTTC.

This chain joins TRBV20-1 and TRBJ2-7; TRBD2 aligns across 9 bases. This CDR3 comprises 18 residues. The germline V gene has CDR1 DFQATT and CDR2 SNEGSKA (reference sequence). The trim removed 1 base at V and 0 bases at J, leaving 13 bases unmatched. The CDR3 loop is CSARVVISGSASSYEQYF. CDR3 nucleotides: TGCAGTGCTAGAGTCGTTATTAGCGGGAGCGCTAGCTCCTACGAGCAGTACTTC.